This T cell receptor (beta chain) was recovered during a study of blood T cell repertoires in COVID-19. Study at large: Researchers got acute and convalescent COVID-19 samples from the United States, Italy and Spain. In each case, the material was cDNA or gDNA derived from T cells, B-cell-depleted T cells, or PBMCs.

Original processing methods: Estimation of nucleated cell counts relied on the amplification of reference gene primers. This table comes from immunoSEQ multiplex PCR, and its TCRdb copy is limited to in-frame clones, with some not included. V and J calls and clone size are given by that table; D and trimming were obtained from the DNA. The data contain more than 65,000 clones, roughly 84% of them seen just once; the ten biggest clones take up 3.5%. This receptor was taken from a man aged 45-65 years with acute or convalescent COVID-19. The material sequenced was peripheral blood.

The CDR3 sequence is CASSHLGGFTDTQYF. Written as DNA, the CDR3 is TGTGCCAGTAGTCACTTGGGCGGGTTCACAGATACGCAGTATTTT. The J gene is TRBJ2-3, the V gene TRBV19; tentatively, D is TRBD2 (5 bases). Germline loops: CDR1 LNHDA, CDR2 SQIVND (reference sequence). The CDR3 totals 15 residues. V was trimmed by 5 bases and J by 2 bases, leaving 14 bases between them.